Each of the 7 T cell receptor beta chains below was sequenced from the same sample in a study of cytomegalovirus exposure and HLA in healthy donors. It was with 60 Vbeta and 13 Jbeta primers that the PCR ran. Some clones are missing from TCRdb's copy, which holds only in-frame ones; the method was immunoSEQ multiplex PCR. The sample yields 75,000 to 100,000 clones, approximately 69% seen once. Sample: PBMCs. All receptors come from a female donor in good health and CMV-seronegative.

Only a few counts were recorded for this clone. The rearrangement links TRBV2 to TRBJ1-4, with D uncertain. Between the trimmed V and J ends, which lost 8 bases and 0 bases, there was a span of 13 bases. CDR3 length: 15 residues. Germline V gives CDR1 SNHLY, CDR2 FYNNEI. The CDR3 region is CASRGPTTTNEKLFF. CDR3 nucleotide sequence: TGTGCCAGCCGCGGGCCAACTACAACTAATGAAAAACTGTTTTTT.

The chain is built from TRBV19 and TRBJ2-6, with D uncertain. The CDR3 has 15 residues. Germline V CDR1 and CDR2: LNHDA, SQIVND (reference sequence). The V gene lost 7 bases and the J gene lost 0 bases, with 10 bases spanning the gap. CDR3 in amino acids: CASIGGNSGANVLTF. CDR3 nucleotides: TGTGCCAGTATTGGCGGAAACTCTGGGGCCAACGTCCTGACTTTC.

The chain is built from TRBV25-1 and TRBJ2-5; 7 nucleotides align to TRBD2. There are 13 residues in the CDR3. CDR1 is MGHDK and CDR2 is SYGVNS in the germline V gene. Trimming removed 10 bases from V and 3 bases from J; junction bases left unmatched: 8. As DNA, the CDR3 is TGTGCCACCAGCTCAGCGGGGAAAGAGACCCAGTACTTC. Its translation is CATSSAGKETQYF.

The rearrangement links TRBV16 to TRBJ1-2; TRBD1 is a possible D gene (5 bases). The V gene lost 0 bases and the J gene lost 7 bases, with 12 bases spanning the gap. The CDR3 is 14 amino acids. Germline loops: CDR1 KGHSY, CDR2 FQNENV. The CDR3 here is CASSQSEGLGGYTF. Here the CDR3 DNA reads TGTGCCAGCAGCCAATCGGAGGGGTTGGGTGGCTACACCTTC.

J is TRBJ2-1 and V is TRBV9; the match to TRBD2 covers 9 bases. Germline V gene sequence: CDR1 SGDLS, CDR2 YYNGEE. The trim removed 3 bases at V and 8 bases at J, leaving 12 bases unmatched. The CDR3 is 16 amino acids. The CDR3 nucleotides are TGTGCCAGCAGCGAGACGACTACCGGGACTAGCCATGAGCAGTTCTTC. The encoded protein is CASSETTTGTSHEQFF.

CDR3 amino acids: CASSPRQGRETQYF. The CDR3 DNA reads as TGTGCCAGCAGCCCTCGCCAGGGCCGAGAGACCCAGTACTTC. J is TRBJ2-5 and V is TRBV9; the D gene is possibly TRBD1 (5 bases). CDR1 is SGDLS, CDR2 YYNGEE, per germline. CDR3 length: 14 residues. The V end was cut by 4 bases, the J end by 4 bases, with 14 bases between.

CDR3 nucleotide sequence: TGTGCCTCCTCGGGACTAGCGGGAGCGGGGACCGGGGAGCTGTTTTTT. Encoded protein: CASSGLAGAGTGELFF. The chain has TRBV30 and TRBJ2-2; TRBD2 matches 14 bases. The CDR3 is 16 amino acids. J gave up 5 bases and V 7 bases, and 9 bases lay outside the gene matches. Germline CDR1 reads GTSNPN; CDR2 reads SVGIG (reference sequence).